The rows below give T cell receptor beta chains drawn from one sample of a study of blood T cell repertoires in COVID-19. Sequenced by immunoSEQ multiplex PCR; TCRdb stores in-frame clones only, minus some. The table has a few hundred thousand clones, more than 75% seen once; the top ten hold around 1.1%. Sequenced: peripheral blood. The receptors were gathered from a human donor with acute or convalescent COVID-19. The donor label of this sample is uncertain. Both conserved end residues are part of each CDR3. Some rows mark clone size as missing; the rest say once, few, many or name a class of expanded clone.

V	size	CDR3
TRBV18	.	CASSESISNQPQHF
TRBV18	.	CASSSRNRGYGSTEAFF
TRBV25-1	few	CASSELRGANTGELFF
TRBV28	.	CASSFRGGSWGAFF
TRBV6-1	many	CASSEEAGWTEAFF
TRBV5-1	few	CATSLGGNYGYTF
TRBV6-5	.	CASARDRDLGNTIYF
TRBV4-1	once	CASSQRVPGLGGGELFF
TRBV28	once	CASSSQVASNQPQHF
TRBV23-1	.	CASSQSIALRGTGELFF
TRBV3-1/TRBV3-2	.	CASSLGQGLSYEQYF
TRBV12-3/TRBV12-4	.	CASSLTVNTEAFF
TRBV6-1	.	CASSERGHGYTF
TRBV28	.	CASSSSGLRAFF
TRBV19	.	CASSISGLNTGELFF
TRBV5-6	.	CASSFRQAWGYTF
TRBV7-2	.	CASSYVSLNQPQHF
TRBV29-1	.	CSVGWTASGNTIYF
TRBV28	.	CASGTRGNTIYF
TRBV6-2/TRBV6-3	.	CASSYLGQRDEQFF
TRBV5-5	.	CASNRDRGGETQYF
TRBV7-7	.	CASSRGGPGELFF
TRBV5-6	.	CASSRTGDSSYNEQFF
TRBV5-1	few	CASSSPGGPWYF
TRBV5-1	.	CASMGQGLLGNTEAFF
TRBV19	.	CASKAREFSGANVLTF
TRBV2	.	CASRNVYTEAFF
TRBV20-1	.	CSASVPGGGDYGYTF
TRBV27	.	CASRPGQKDEKLFF
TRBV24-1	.	CATRATGAYTEAFF
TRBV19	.	CASSIAASSNNEQFF
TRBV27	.	CASAREYSNQPQHF
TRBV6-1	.	CASSVDRPGRGIYSPLHF
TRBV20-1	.	CSASAKRVGYTF
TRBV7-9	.	CASRAGSSGTEAFF
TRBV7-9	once	CASYSGRDPNSYNEQFF
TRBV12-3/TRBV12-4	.	CASSSSPVYEQYF
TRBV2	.	CASRRTAYTTNEKLFF
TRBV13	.	CASSLPGQDGYTF